The clone carrying this TCR beta chain was detected only once. Its antigen is as yet unknown. This PCR relied on a set of 60 Vbeta primers and 13 Jbeta primers. Measured with immunoSEQ multiplex PCR; TCRdb has only the in-frame clones, and not every one. The table includes about 300,000 clones, 70% to 90% detected once. This record comes from a study of cytomegalovirus exposure and HLA in healthy donors. Notes on the study in general: Later analysis found that TCR beta chains associated with HLA were more clonally expanded than other, equally common chains. Follow-up analysis seemed to connect common viral pathogens with several of the most significant clusters identified. Segments of the TCR beta V type were, in most cases, productive about 87% or about 30% of the time in an earlier analysis.

The CDR3 has 12 residues. Germline CDR1 and CDR2: SNHLY and FYNNEI. Trimming shortened V by 7 bases and J by 4 bases, and 8 bases separated the two germline ends. The sequence derives from a man aged 35 to 55 in good health and CMV-seropositive. The chain combines TRBV2 with TRBJ2-4, with a tentative D call TRBD1 (6 bases). Sequencing used PBMCs. The CDR3: CASKGGKNIQYF. The CDR3 DNA follows: TGTGCCAGCAAAGGGGGAAAAAACATTCAGTACTTC. Looking up the rest from reference TRBV2 and TRBJ2-4 gives the full variable domain: EPEVTQTPSHQVTQMGQEVILRCVPISNHLYFYWYRQILGQKVEFLVSFYNNEISEKSEIFDDQFSVERPDGSNFTLKIRSTKLEDSAMYFCASKGGKNIQYFGAGTRLSVL.